Listed below are T cell receptor beta chains from one sample, sequenced in a study of shared clonotypes between healthy human individuals. Clones were sequenced by immunoSEQ multiplex PCR, and TCRdb holds only the in-frame ones, with some missing. This repertoire shows 2 million or so clones, roughly 95% found once; its top ten account for roughly 0.13%. The specimen was naive CD4+ T cells sorted from blood. These receptors all stem from a man younger than 30 in good health. CDR3s include the opening cysteine and the closing phenylalanine or tryptophan. Fields, in order: V gene, D gene, clone size, J gene, CDR3 protein, CDR3 DNA. The D gene is left open where the match is weak. Where a row states a size, it is once, few, many or the class of an expanded clone; other rows omit it.

v_call: TRBV28; d_call: TRBD1; clone_size: -; j_call: TRBJ1-6; cdr3_aa: CASSSTGRNSPLHF; cdr3_nt: TGTGCCAGCAGTTCGACAGGGAGGAATTCACCCCTCCACTTT
v_call: TRBV11-3; d_call: -; clone_size: once; j_call: TRBJ2-3; cdr3_aa: CASSLEGLGTDTQYF; cdr3_nt: TGTGCCAGCAGCTTAGAGGGACTGGGCACAGATACGCAGTATTTT
v_call: TRBV27; d_call: TRBD1; clone_size: -; j_call: TRBJ2-7; cdr3_aa: CASSPQGSEQYF; cdr3_nt: TGTGCCAGCAGTCCACAGGGGAGCGAGCAGTACTTC
v_call: TRBV27; d_call: TRBD1; clone_size: -; j_call: TRBJ2-7; cdr3_aa: CASSLATGGTYEQYF; cdr3_nt: TGTGCCAGCAGTTTAGCGACAGGGGGGACCTACGAGCAGTACTTC
v_call: TRBV6-6; d_call: -; clone_size: -; j_call: TRBJ1-4; cdr3_aa: CASSNGAEKLFF; cdr3_nt: TGTGCCAGCAGTAACGGGGCTGAAAAACTGTTTTTT
v_call: TRBV7-2; d_call: TRBD2; clone_size: -; j_call: TRBJ2-5; cdr3_aa: CASSLSTSGWQETQYF; cdr3_nt: TGTGCCAGCAGCTTATCGACTAGCGGGTGGCAAGAGACCCAGTACTTC
v_call: TRBV28; d_call: -; clone_size: -; j_call: TRBJ2-7; cdr3_aa: CASSGASVFGSYEQYF; cdr3_nt: TGTGCCAGCAGTGGGGCTTCGGTCTTCGGTTCCTACGAGCAGTACTTC
v_call: TRBV6-1; d_call: -; clone_size: -; j_call: TRBJ2-7; cdr3_aa: CASSEAGDYEQYF; cdr3_nt: TGTGCCAGCAGTGAAGCAGGGGACTACGAGCAGTACTTC
v_call: TRBV5-1; d_call: -; clone_size: -; j_call: TRBJ2-5; cdr3_aa: CASSLSGDQSRETQYF; cdr3_nt: TGCGCCAGCAGCTTATCAGGGGACCAGAGCAGGGAGACCCAGTACTTC
v_call: TRBV5-4; d_call: TRBD1; clone_size: -; j_call: TRBJ2-1; cdr3_aa: CASETDRGYRNEQFF; cdr3_nt: TGTGCCAGCGAGACGGACAGGGGGTACCGCAATGAGCAGTTCTTC
v_call: TRBV14; d_call: -; clone_size: -; j_call: TRBJ1-1; cdr3_aa: CASSQDSGIPLSNTEAFF; cdr3_nt: TGTGCCAGCAGCCAAGACTCAGGGATCCCCTTATCTAACACTGAAGCTTTCTTT
v_call: TRBV6-6; d_call: TRBD2; clone_size: -; j_call: TRBJ2-2; cdr3_aa: CASSYGGGPAGELFF; cdr3_nt: TGTGCCAGCAGTTACGGGGGAGGGCCCGCCGGGGAGCTGTTTTTT
v_call: TRBV7-2; d_call: TRBD2; clone_size: -; j_call: TRBJ2-1; cdr3_aa: CASRGQTSGAYNEQFF; cdr3_nt: TGTGCCAGCAGGGGACAGACTAGCGGGGCCTACAATGAGCAGTTCTTC
v_call: TRBV28; d_call: -; clone_size: -; j_call: TRBJ1-2; cdr3_aa: CASSSPTGFNYGYTF; cdr3_nt: TGTGCCAGCAGTTCCCCGACAGGATTCAACTATGGCTACACCTTC
v_call: TRBV20-1; d_call: -; clone_size: many; j_call: TRBJ1-3; cdr3_aa: CSASSGNTIYF; cdr3_nt: TGCAGTGCTAGCTCTGGAAACACCATATATTTT
v_call: TRBV28; d_call: -; clone_size: -; j_call: TRBJ1-5; cdr3_aa: CASSPTVALNQPQHF; cdr3_nt: TGTGCCAGCAGCCCGACAGTGGCCCTCAATCAGCCCCAGCATTTT
v_call: TRBV7-2; d_call: -; clone_size: -; j_call: TRBJ2-1; cdr3_aa: CASSRSNEQFF; cdr3_nt: TGTGCCAGCAGCCGATCGAATGAGCAGTTCTTC
v_call: TRBV27; d_call: -; clone_size: -; j_call: TRBJ2-5; cdr3_aa: CASSLWASQETQYF; cdr3_nt: TGTGCCAGCAGTTTATGGGCCAGCCAAGAGACCCAGTACTTC
v_call: TRBV5-1; d_call: -; clone_size: -; j_call: TRBJ1-2; cdr3_aa: CASSSGDYGYTF; cdr3_nt: TGCGCCAGCAGCTCGGGCGACTATGGCTACACCTTC
v_call: TRBV10-3; d_call: TRBD2; clone_size: -; j_call: TRBJ2-7; cdr3_aa: CAISERGYGTSGSSLYEQYF; cdr3_nt: TGTGCCATCAGTGAGAGAGGATACGGGACTAGCGGGAGTAGTCTGTACGAGCAGTACTTC
v_call: TRBV6-1; d_call: -; clone_size: -; j_call: TRBJ1-1; cdr3_aa: CASSDGGYLEAFF; cdr3_nt: TGTGCCAGCAGTGACGGGGGATACCTTGAAGCTTTCTTT
v_call: TRBV5-1; d_call: TRBD1; clone_size: -; j_call: TRBJ2-1; cdr3_aa: CASSHASVTGDEQFF; cdr3_nt: TGCGCCAGCAGCCATGCGTCGGTAACAGGGGATGAGCAGTTCTTC
v_call: TRBV10-3; d_call: -; clone_size: -; j_call: TRBJ2-3; cdr3_aa: CALGAGDTDTQYF; cdr3_nt: TGTGCTCTCGGGGCAGGGGACACAGATACGCAGTATTTT
v_call: TRBV7-9; d_call: TRBD2; clone_size: -; j_call: TRBJ2-4; cdr3_aa: CASSPGLAVSLAKNIQYF; cdr3_nt: TGTGCCAGCAGCCCCGGACTAGCGGTATCACTAGCCAAAAACATTCAGTACTTC
v_call: TRBV19; d_call: -; clone_size: -; j_call: TRBJ2-3; cdr3_aa: CASGYASTDTQYF; cdr3_nt: TGTGCCAGCGGGTACGCAAGCACAGATACGCAGTATTTT
v_call: TRBV6-5; d_call: -; clone_size: -; j_call: TRBJ1-1; cdr3_aa: CASSYRGNSATEAFF; cdr3_nt: TGTGCCAGCAGTTACCGGGGTAACAGTGCCACTGAAGCTTTCTTT
v_call: TRBV29-1; d_call: -; clone_size: -; j_call: TRBJ2-7; cdr3_aa: CSAGTGTYEQYF; cdr3_nt: TGCAGCGCAGGGACCGGCACCTACGAGCAGTACTTC
v_call: TRBV2; d_call: -; clone_size: -; j_call: TRBJ2-5; cdr3_aa: CASTEGSSRGQYF; cdr3_nt: TGTGCCAGCACTGAAGGGTCCTCCAGGGGCCAGTACTTC
v_call: TRBV7-2; d_call: -; clone_size: -; j_call: TRBJ2-7; cdr3_aa: CASSLATTQSSYEQYF; cdr3_nt: TGTGCCAGCAGCTTAGCCACAACCCAGAGCTCCTACGAGCAGTACTTC
v_call: TRBV6-1; d_call: -; clone_size: few; j_call: TRBJ1-2; cdr3_aa: CASSEGVGSGYTF; cdr3_nt: TGTGCCAGCAGTGAAGGTGTGGGGTCAGGCTACACCTTC
v_call: TRBV25-1; d_call: -; clone_size: -; j_call: TRBJ1-6; cdr3_aa: CASSPDSDNSPLHF; cdr3_nt: TGTGCCAGCAGCCCAGACAGTGATAATTCACCCCTCCACTTT
v_call: TRBV28; d_call: TRBD1; clone_size: -; j_call: TRBJ1-5; cdr3_aa: CAGGTADSNQPQHF; cdr3_nt: TGTGCCGGTGGGACAGCCGATAGCAATCAGCCCCAGCATTTT
v_call: TRBV18; d_call: TRBD1; clone_size: -; j_call: TRBJ1-3; cdr3_aa: CASSLSTGGFGNTIYF; cdr3_nt: TGTGCCAGCTCACTGTCGACAGGGGGCTTCGGAAACACCATATATTTT
v_call: TRBV18; d_call: TRBD1; clone_size: -; j_call: TRBJ2-7; cdr3_aa: CASSSGTGVYEQYF; cdr3_nt: TGTGCCAGCTCATCCGGGACAGGGGTGTACGAGCAGTACTTC
v_call: TRBV18; d_call: TRBD2; clone_size: -; j_call: TRBJ2-7; cdr3_aa: CASSPAGTSGISEQYF; cdr3_nt: TGTGCCAGCTCTCCAGCCGGGACTAGCGGGATCAGCGAGCAGTACTTC
v_call: TRBV5-1; d_call: TRBD1; clone_size: -; j_call: TRBJ1-2; cdr3_aa: CASGTGGGYTF; cdr3_nt: TGCGCCAGCGGAACAGGGGGCGGCTACACCTTC
v_call: TRBV2; d_call: TRBD1; clone_size: -; j_call: TRBJ1-3; cdr3_aa: CASSDPNSQGAAGNTIYF; cdr3_nt: TGTGCCAGCAGTGACCCTAATTCCCAGGGGGCGGCTGGAAACACCATATATTTT
v_call: TRBV6-5; d_call: -; clone_size: -; j_call: TRBJ2-2; cdr3_aa: CASSLNTGELFF; cdr3_nt: TGTGCCAGCAGCCTGAACACCGGGGAGCTGTTTTTT
v_call: TRBV19; d_call: -; clone_size: few; j_call: TRBJ1-1; cdr3_aa: CASSVPGNTEAFF; cdr3_nt: TGTGCCAGTAGTGTTCCGGGGAACACTGAAGCTTTCTTT
v_call: TRBV7-2; d_call: TRBD2; clone_size: -; j_call: TRBJ2-1; cdr3_aa: CASSLIGGAGGGNEQFF; cdr3_nt: TGTGCCAGCAGCTTAATCGGGGGAGCGGGAGGAGGGAATGAGCAGTTCTTC
v_call: TRBV6-5; d_call: -; clone_size: -; j_call: TRBJ1-3; cdr3_aa: CASSRGGGTGNTIYF; cdr3_nt: TGTGCCAGCAGTCGGGGTGGGGGGACTGGAAACACCATATATTTT
v_call: TRBV2; d_call: TRBD1; clone_size: -; j_call: TRBJ1-1; cdr3_aa: CASRPQGAGTEAFF; cdr3_nt: TGTGCCAGCAGGCCACAGGGGGCAGGGACTGAAGCTTTCTTT
v_call: TRBV9; d_call: TRBD2; clone_size: -; j_call: TRBJ2-3; cdr3_aa: CASSVGPGGHADTQYF; cdr3_nt: TGTGCCAGCAGCGTCGGTCCGGGGGGTCACGCAGATACGCAGTATTTT
v_call: TRBV20-1; d_call: -; clone_size: -; j_call: TRBJ1-1; cdr3_aa: CSASRNTEAFF; cdr3_nt: TGCAGTGCCTCTAGGAACACTGAAGCTTTCTTT
v_call: TRBV6-5; d_call: -; clone_size: -; j_call: TRBJ2-7; cdr3_aa: CASSYSKGGRGYEQYF; cdr3_nt: TGTGCCAGCAGTTACTCGAAAGGCGGCAGGGGTTACGAGCAGTACTTC
v_call: TRBV6-1; d_call: -; clone_size: -; j_call: TRBJ1-6; cdr3_aa: CASSNRDNSPLHF; cdr3_nt: TGTGCCAGCAGCAACAGGGATAATTCACCCCTCCACTTT
v_call: TRBV5-8; d_call: -; clone_size: -; j_call: TRBJ1-6; cdr3_aa: CASSLAAGAYNSPLHF; cdr3_nt: TGTGCCAGCAGCTTGGCTGCCGGGGCCTATAATTCACCCCTCCACTTT
v_call: TRBV6-5; d_call: -; clone_size: -; j_call: TRBJ2-7; cdr3_aa: CASSYSGRSYEQYF; cdr3_nt: TGTGCCAGCAGTTACTCGGGCCGCTCCTACGAGCAGTACTTC
v_call: TRBV29-1; d_call: -; clone_size: -; j_call: TRBJ1-1; cdr3_aa: CSVDRGWENTEAFF; cdr3_nt: TGCAGCGTTGATCGGGGGTGGGAGAACACTGAAGCTTTCTTT
v_call: TRBV6-1; d_call: TRBD2; clone_size: -; j_call: TRBJ2-4; cdr3_aa: CASSETSLQPSIAKNIQYF; cdr3_nt: TGTGCCAGCAGTGAGACTAGCCTCCAGCCTAGTATTGCCAAAAACATTCAGTACTTC
v_call: TRBV7-8; d_call: TRBD1; clone_size: -; j_call: TRBJ1-1; cdr3_aa: CASSFTGDTEAFF; cdr3_nt: TGTGCCAGCAGCTTCACAGGGGACACTGAAGCTTTCTTT
v_call: TRBV19; d_call: TRBD1; clone_size: -; j_call: TRBJ2-7; cdr3_aa: CASSTQGVGNEQYF; cdr3_nt: TGTGCCAGTAGTACACAGGGGGTCGGCAACGAGCAGTACTTC
v_call: TRBV7-6; d_call: TRBD1; clone_size: -; j_call: TRBJ1-2; cdr3_aa: CASSLRWDRGLGYTF; cdr3_nt: TGTGCCAGCAGCTTGCGTTGGGACAGGGGTCTCGGCTACACCTTC
v_call: TRBV7-9; d_call: -; clone_size: -; j_call: TRBJ2-2; cdr3_aa: CASSLWRQNTGELFF; cdr3_nt: TGTGCCAGCAGCTTATGGCGGCAGAACACCGGGGAGCTGTTTTTT
v_call: TRBV5-4; d_call: -; clone_size: -; j_call: TRBJ2-5; cdr3_aa: CASSPARGNGEETQYF; cdr3_nt: TGTGCCAGCAGCCCTGCGAGGGGGAATGGGGAAGAGACCCAGTACTTC